The present T cell receptor (beta chain) was sequenced within a study of OX40 agonist ivuxolimab in advanced cancers. With V trimmed by 2 bases and J by 6 bases, 4 bases remained unmatched. CDR3 length: 14 residues. The V gene's germline CDR1 is ENHRY and CDR2 SYGVKD. Assay: immunoSEQ multiplex PCR; the TCRdb copy retains only in-frame clones and omits some. This table has around 50,000 clones, 83% appearing once. The clonotype originates from an adult with an advanced solid tumor such as melanoma, head and neck, liver or kidney cancer. The sequencing used CD4+ or CD8+ T cells sorted from blood, collected in a trial of the OX40 agonist ivuxolimab. The gene calls are TRBV10-3 and TRBJ1-5; TRBD1 aligns across 7 bases. The chain's CDR3 is CAISEQTGFQPQHF. The CDR3 region has the DNA TGTGCCATCAGTGAGCAGACAGGGTTTCAGCCCCAGCATTTT.